Below, 22 T cell receptor beta chains from the same sample are listed, as sequenced in a study of T-cell reconstitution after alpha-beta-depleted transplantation in children. Unique molecular identifiers were incorporated into the prepared TCRbeta library. TCRdb reprocessed the PCR reads via MiXCR and lists one record per CDR3 protein. The repertoire holds about a million distinct CDR3 sequences, roughly 29% seen once, with more than 25% in the top ten. Here the sequenced sample was PBMCs, mostly from graft donor cells, taken 360 days after TCRalphabeta/CD19-depleted stem cell transplant. These receptors came from a boy under two years old who had a stem cell transplant for SCID, so the T cells may come from the graft donor.

This clonotype was counted only a few times. V and J are TRBV14 and TRBJ2-3; D is possibly TRBD2 (5 bases). The CDR3 is 17 residues long. Germline V gives CDR1 SGHDN, CDR2 FVKESK. V was pared by 0 bases and J by 2 bases, with 15 bases between. CDR3 nucleotide sequence: TGTGCCAGCAGCCAAGATCTTCCGGGAACCCACACAGATACGCAGTATTTT. This gives the protein CASSQDLPGTHTDTQYF. The whole variable domain, remainder taken from reference TRBV14 and TRBJ2-3, is EAGVTQFPSHSVIEKGQTVTLRCDPISGHDNLYWYRRVMGKEIKFLLHFVKESKQDESGMPNNRFLAERTGGTYSTLKVQPAELEDSGVYFCASSQDLPGTHTDTQYFGPGTRLTVL.

This clonotype appeared once. This chain links TRBV24-1 with TRBJ1-5; 11 bases fit TRBD1. This CDR3 contains 15 residues. CDR1 KGHDR and CDR2 SFDVKD come from the germline V gene. Trimming at V came to 6 bases and at J to 3 bases, leaving 3 bases not matched to a gene. The CDR3 is CATSMGQGVNQPQHF. The DNA for the CDR3 is TGTGCCACCAGTATGGGACAGGGGGTCAATCAGCCCCAGCATTTT.

In this sample, this clonotype turned up a few times. This chain connects TRBV12-3 or TRBV12-4 to TRBJ2-1; 7 bases align to TRBD1. V lost 5 bases and J lost 2; bases outside the gene matches: 12. The CDR3 is 17 amino acids. The DNA for the CDR3 is TGTGCCAGCAGTACCCCCGGGACAGCTAACCCCTACAATGAGCAGTTCTTC. This gives the protein CASSTPGTANPYNEQFF.

This clonotype was counted only a few times. The rearrangement joins TRBV27 to TRBJ2-7; D may be TRBD2 (5 bases). In germline, CDR1 is MNHEY, CDR2 SMNVEV (reference sequence). The V gene lost 4 bases and the J gene lost 5 bases, with 18 bases spanning the gap. CDR3 length: 15 residues. The CDR3 DNA follows: TGTGCCAGCAGTTCCCCCCTCGGGGTAAGGAACGAGCAGTACTTC. This codes for CASSSPLGVRNEQYF.

The chain joins TRBV21-1 to TRBJ1-6. TRBV21-1 is tagged as a pseudogene. This CDR3 is 14 amino acids long. The CDR3: CASSKGDCHSPLHF. The CDR3, as DNA: TGTGCCAGCAGCAAAGGGGACTGCCATTCACCCCTCCACTTT.

V gene TRBV4-1 combines with J gene TRBJ2-7, with a possible D match to TRBD2 (5 bases). In germline, CDR1 is MGHRA, CDR2 YSYEKL. V was shortened by 4 bases and J by 0 bases, with 13 bases between the two germline ends. This CDR3 has 15 residues. CDR3 amino acids: CASSLDFTISYEQYF. Written as DNA, the CDR3 is TGCGCCAGCAGCCTGGACTTCACGATCTCCTACGAGCAGTACTTC.

The rearrangement joins TRBV9 to TRBJ2-3; possible D gene TRBD1, 6 bases. The CDR3 totals 16 residues. V lost 0 bases, J lost 0 bases, and 11 bases lay in between. Germline V lookup: CDR1 SGDLS, CDR2 YYNGEE. The CDR3 DNA is TGTGCCAGCAGCGTAGTCGGGACACTTAGCACAGATACGCAGTATTTT. It translates to CASSVVGTLSTDTQYF.

This chain joins TRBV5-4 and TRBJ1-2, with TRBD1 matching over 9 bases. Losses at the gene ends were 5 bases for V and 8 bases for J; bases not matched to a gene: 7. The CDR3 covers 13 residues. From germline, CDR1 is SGHNT and CDR2 YYREEE (reference sequence). The CDR3 bases are TGTGCCAGCAGTTGGACAGGGGATATGGGCTACACCTTC. Translating it yields CASSWTGDMGYTF.

This clonotype was found many times. The chain couples TRBV5-1 to TRBJ2-2; 9 bases are a match to TRBD1. This CDR3 comprises 15 residues. CDR1 and CDR2 from the germline V gene are SGHRS and YFSETQ. Trimming cost V 6 bases and J 7 bases; bases outside gene matches: 10. Here the CDR3 DNA reads TGCGCCAGCACCCTTCGGACAGGGGACGTCGGGGAGCTGTTTTTT. Translation gives CASTLRTGDVGELFF.

This clonotype has only a few counts. V gene TRBV20-1 combines with J gene TRBJ2-3; D call uncertain. Per germline, CDR1 DFQATT and CDR2 SNEGSKA (reference sequence). The CDR3 consists of 12 residues. V was cut by 3 bases and J by 2 bases, with 6 bases left in between. The CDR3 here is CSASVNTDTQYF. For the CDR3, the DNA is TGCAGTGCTAGTGTCAACACAGATACGCAGTATTTT.

The rearrangement uses TRBV18 and TRBJ2-1; 9 nucleotides agree with TRBD1. V was clipped by 0 bases and J by 9 bases; unmatched bases: 15. Germline-derived CDR1 and CDR2 are KGHSH and LQKENI. The CDR3 sequence is 18 residues long. Here the CDR3 DNA reads TGTGCCAGCTCACCACCGTTGGGACAGGGAAATACCAGGACTGAGCAGTTCTTC. This translates into CASSPPLGQGNTRTEQFF.

Concerning this clonotype: A much larger clone lies a single base off, so this may be a read error. The rearrangement joins TRBV27 to TRBJ2-1; possibly TRBD1 or TRBD2 for D (6 bases each). The CDR3 has 15 residues. The V gene's germline CDR1 is MNHEY and CDR2 SMNVEV (reference sequence). CDR3 DNA sequence: TGTGCCAGCGGTTTACGGGGGCCGACCTACAATGAGCAGTTCTTC. Its protein product is CASGLRGPTYNEQFF.

A few counts support this clonotype. This chain uses TRBV28 with TRBJ2-1, with D tentatively TRBD2 (7 bases). The ends were cut back, 8 bases at V and 3 bases at J, with 14 bases in the middle. The germline V gene has CDR1 MDHEN and CDR2 SYDVKM. The CDR3 loop spans 14 amino acids. CDR3 amino acids: CASQGRGSYNEQFF. CDR3 in DNA: TGTGCCAGCCAGGGGAGGGGTAGCTACAATGAGCAGTTCTTC.

This clonotype was detected only a few times. This sequence joins TRBV29-1 and TRBJ2-4; the D gene is possibly TRBD1 (6 bases). This CDR3 is 14 amino acids long. V was shortened by 3 bases and J by 2 bases, with 11 bases between the two germline ends. Germline V gene data show CDR1 as SQVTM and CDR2 as ANQGSEA. CDR3 DNA sequence: TGCAGCGTTGAGGTCCGGGACACCAAAAACATTCAGTACTTC. The encoded protein is CSVEVRDTKNIQYF.

This clonotype has only a few counts. The chain links TRBV6-5 to TRBJ1-5; D gene ambiguous. The CDR3 contains 15 residues. Trimming stripped 0 bases from V and 9 bases from J, with 15 bases between. The germline V gene encodes CDR1 MNHEY and CDR2 SVGAGI. This CDR3 is CASSYSGRQQSPQHF. CDR3 DNA sequence: TGTGCCAGCAGTTACTCCGGTAGGCAACAGTCGCCCCAGCATTTT.

The chain combines TRBV25-1 with TRBJ2-7; no clear D. Per the germline V gene, CDR1 is MGHDK and CDR2 is SYGVNS. The V end lost 1 base, the J end lost 5 bases, and 9 bases lay between the germline ends. The CDR3 is made up of 13 amino acids. CDR3 residues: CASSEFGHHEQYF. In DNA form, the CDR3 reads TGTGCCAGCAGTGAATTTGGGCATCACGAGCAGTACTTC.

The V call is TRBV7-9, the J call TRBJ1-1; D is undetermined. This CDR3 is 11 amino acids long. Deletions cut 6 bases from V and 8 bases from J, with 10 bases between. Germline V gives CDR1 SEHNR, CDR2 FQNEAQ (reference sequence). The CDR3 reads CASRTGGEAFF. CDR3 nucleotides: TGTGCCAGCAGGACGGGAGGAGAAGCTTTCTTT.

This clonotype was recorded a few times. The V gene is TRBV29-1, the J gene TRBJ1-1; 9 positions agree with TRBD1. V gave up 4 bases and J gave up 5 bases; unmatched junction bases: 5. Germline V gives CDR1 SQVTM, CDR2 ANQGSEA. The CDR3 contains 13 residues. The CDR3 sequence is CSVGQGGVTEAFF. As DNA, the CDR3 is TGCAGCGTTGGACAGGGGGGGGTAACTGAAGCTTTCTTT.

The sample holds a few counts of this clonotype. The genes are TRBV6-2 or TRBV6-3 and TRBJ1-5; TRBD1 agrees at 11 bases. J gave up 7 bases and V 7 bases, and 9 bases lay outside the gene matches. Germline V CDR1 and CDR2: MNHEY, SVGEGT. The CDR3 is 15 residues long. CDR3 nucleotides: TGTGCCAGCACCCCCGGACAGGGGGCAGGACAGCCCCAGCATTTT. Translating it yields CASTPGQGAGQPQHF.

This CDR3 reads CASSYNIRGGGYEQYF. CDR3 nucleotides: TGTGCCAGCAGCTATAATATCAGGGGAGGCGGCTACGAGCAGTACTTC. This chain connects TRBV12-3 or TRBV12-4 to TRBJ2-7; the D gene could be TRBD1 or TRBD2 (6 bases each). This CDR3 spans 16 amino acids. V gave up 6 bases and J gave up 3 bases, with 21 bases separating them.

The table lists this clonotype with a few counts. The V call is TRBV4-2, the J call TRBJ2-1; D might be TRBD2 (5 bases). The CDR3 is 16 amino acids. CDR1 is LGHNA, CDR2 YNFKEQ, per germline. V lost 4 bases, J lost 5 bases, and 18 bases lay in between. CDR3 sequence (DNA): TGTGCCAGCAGCCCCCTTGGGAAGCGGAAGAACAATGAGCAGTTCTTC. This codes for CASSPLGKRKNNEQFF.

V usage is TRBV12-3 or TRBV12-4 and J usage is TRBJ2-1; D remains ambiguous. V was pared by 6 bases and J by 9 bases, with 12 bases between. The CDR3 spans 12 residues. The DNA for the CDR3 is TGTGCCAGCAGAAGAGCAGGCGGTGAGCAGTTCTTC. This sequence encodes CASRRAGGEQFF.